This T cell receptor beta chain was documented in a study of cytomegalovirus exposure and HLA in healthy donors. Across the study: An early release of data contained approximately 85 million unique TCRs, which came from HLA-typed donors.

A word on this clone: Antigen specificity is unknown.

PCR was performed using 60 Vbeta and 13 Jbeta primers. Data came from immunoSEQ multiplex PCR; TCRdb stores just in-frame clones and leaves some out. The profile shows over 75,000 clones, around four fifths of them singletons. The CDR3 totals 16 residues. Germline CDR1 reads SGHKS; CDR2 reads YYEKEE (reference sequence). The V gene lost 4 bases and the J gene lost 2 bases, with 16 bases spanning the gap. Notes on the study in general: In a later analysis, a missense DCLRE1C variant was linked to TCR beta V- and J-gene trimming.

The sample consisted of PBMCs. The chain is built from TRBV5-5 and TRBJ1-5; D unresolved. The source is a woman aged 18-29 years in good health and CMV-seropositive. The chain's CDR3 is CASSPRLGVGNQPQHF. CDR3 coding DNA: TGTGCCAGCAGCCCGCGTCTAGGAGTTGGCAATCAGCCCCAGCATTTT.